This T cell receptor (beta chain) was obtained from a study of cytomegalovirus exposure and HLA in healthy donors. General study points: Altogether, 164 TCR beta chains were recorded as cytomegalovirus-associated. Confirmation was obtained in vitro that a few CMV-associated chains are specific for CMV antigens.

Notes on this clone: Antigen unknown.

The method was immunoSEQ multiplex PCR; TCRdb's version includes in-frame clones alone and lacks a portion of them. The table lists about 110,000 clones, around 85% of them singletons, with more than 2.5% in the top ten. The trim removed 6 bases at V and 7 bases at J, leaving 14 bases unmatched. The CDR3 loop spans 16 amino acids. Per the germline V gene, CDR1 is MNHEY and CDR2 is SMNVEV (reference sequence). This sequence originates from a woman under 30 in good health and CMV-seronegative. The chain has TRBV27 and TRBJ1-5; 8 bases line up with TRBD1. The sample consisted of PBMCs. The CDR3, as DNA: TGTGCCAGCAGCCCCGGGGTCCAGGGGGCAGACCAGCCCCAGCATTTT. It encodes CASSPGVQGADQPQHF.